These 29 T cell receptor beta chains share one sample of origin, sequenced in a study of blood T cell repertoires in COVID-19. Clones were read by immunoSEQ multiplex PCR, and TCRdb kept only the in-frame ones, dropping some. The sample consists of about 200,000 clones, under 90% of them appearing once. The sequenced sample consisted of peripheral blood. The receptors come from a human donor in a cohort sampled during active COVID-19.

CDR3 DNA: TGCAGCGTTGCCTTCCAGGTTTCAGATACGCAGTATTTT. This sequence encodes CSVAFQVSDTQYF. This chain joins TRBV29-1 and TRBJ2-3; D is undetermined. V lost 4 bases and J lost 4, with 12 bases in between. This CDR3 is built from 13 residues. Per germline, CDR1 SQVTM and CDR2 ANQGSEA.

The DNA of the CDR3 is TGTGCCAGCAGATTGGGAACCGGGACAGCGATATCTGGCTACACCTTC. Protein: CASRLGTGTAISGYTF. The chain has TRBV7-9 and TRBJ1-2, with 7 bases aligning to TRBD1. Losses at the gene ends were 6 bases for V and 7 bases for J; bases not matched to a gene: 17. The CDR3 sequence is 16 residues long. CDR1 and CDR2 (germline): SEHNR, FQNEAQ (reference sequence).

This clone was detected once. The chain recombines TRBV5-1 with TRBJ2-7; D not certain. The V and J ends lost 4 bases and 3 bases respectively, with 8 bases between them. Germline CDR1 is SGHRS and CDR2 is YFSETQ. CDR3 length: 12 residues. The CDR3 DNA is TGCGCCAGCAGCCTTGACAACTACGAGCAGTACTTC. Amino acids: CASSLDNYEQYF.

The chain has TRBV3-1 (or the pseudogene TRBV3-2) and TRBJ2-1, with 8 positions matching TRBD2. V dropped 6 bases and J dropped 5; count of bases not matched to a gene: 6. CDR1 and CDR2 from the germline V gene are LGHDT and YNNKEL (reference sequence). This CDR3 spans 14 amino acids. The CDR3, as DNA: TGTGCCAGCAGGCCGGGACTAGGGAACAATGAGCAGTTCTTC. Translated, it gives CASRPGLGNNEQFF.

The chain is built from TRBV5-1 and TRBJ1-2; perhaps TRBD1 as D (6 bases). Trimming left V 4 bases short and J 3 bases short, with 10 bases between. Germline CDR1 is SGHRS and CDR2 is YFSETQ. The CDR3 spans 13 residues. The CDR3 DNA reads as TGCGCCAGCAGCATGACAGGCGACTATGGCTACACCTTC. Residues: CASSMTGDYGYTF.

The CDR3 here is CASSVLPGTGELFF. CDR3 bases: TGCGCCAGCAGCGTTCTTCCAGGGACCGGGGAGCTGTTTTTT. V gene TRBV5-1 combines with J gene TRBJ2-2, with D possibly TRBD1 on 5 matching bases. The CDR3 loop spans 14 amino acids. Between the trimmed V and J ends, which lost 4 bases and 5 bases, there was a span of 12 bases. Germline CDR1 and CDR2: SGHRS and YFSETQ.

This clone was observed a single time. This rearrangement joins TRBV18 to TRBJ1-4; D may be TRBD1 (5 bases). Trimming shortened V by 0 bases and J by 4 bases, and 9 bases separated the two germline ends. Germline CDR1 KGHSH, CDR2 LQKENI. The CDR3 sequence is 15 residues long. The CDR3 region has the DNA TGTGCCAGCTCACCACCGCCAGGGTATAATGAAAAACTGTTTTTT. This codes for CASSPPPGYNEKLFF.

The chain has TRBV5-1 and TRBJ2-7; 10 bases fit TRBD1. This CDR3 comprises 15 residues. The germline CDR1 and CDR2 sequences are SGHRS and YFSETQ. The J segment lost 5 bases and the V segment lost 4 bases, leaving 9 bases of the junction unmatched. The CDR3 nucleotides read TGCGCCAGCAGCACGTTTACGGGACAGGGGAACGAGCAGTACTTC. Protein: CASSTFTGQGNEQYF.

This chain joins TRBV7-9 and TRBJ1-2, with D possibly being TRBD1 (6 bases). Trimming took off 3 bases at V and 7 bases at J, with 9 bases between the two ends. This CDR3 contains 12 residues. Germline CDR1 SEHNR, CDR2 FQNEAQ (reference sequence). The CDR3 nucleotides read TGTGCCAGCAGCTTGAAAGGGGGTGGCTACACCTTC. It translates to CASSLKGGGYTF. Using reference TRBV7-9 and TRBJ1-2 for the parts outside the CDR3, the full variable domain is DTGVSQNPRHKITKRGQNVTFRCDPISEHNRLYWYRQTLGQGPEFLTYFQNEAQLEKSRLLSDRFSAERPKGSFSTLEIQRTEQGDSAMYLCASSLKGGGYTFGSGTRLTVV.

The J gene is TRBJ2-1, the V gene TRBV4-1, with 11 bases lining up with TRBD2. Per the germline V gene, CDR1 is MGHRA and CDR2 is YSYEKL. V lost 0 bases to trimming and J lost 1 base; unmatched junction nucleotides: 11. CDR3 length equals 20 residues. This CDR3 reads CASSQDRASGRRRSYNEQFF. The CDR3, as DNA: TGCGCCAGCAGCCAAGATCGGGCTAGCGGGAGGAGGAGATCCTACAATGAGCAGTTCTTC.

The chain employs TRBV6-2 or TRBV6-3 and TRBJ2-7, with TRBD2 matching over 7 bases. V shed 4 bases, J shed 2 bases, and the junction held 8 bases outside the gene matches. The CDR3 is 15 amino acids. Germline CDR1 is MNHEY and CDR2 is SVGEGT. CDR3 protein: CASSLGSGAAYEQYV. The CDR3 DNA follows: TGTGCCAGCAGTTTGGGCAGCGGGGCCGCCTACGAGCAGTACGTC.

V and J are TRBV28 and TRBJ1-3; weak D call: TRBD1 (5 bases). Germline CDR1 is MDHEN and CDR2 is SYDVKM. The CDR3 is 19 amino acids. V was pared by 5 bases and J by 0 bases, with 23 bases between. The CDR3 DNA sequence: TGTGCCAGCAGTACCATTCACCAGGGCTCTATCTTCTCTGGAAACACCATATATTTT. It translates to CASSTIHQGSIFSGNTIYF.

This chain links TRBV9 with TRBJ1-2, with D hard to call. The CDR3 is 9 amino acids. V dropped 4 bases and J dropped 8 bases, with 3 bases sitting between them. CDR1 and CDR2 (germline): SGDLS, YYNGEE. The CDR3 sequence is CASSPGYTF. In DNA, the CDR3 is TGTGCCAGCAGCCCGGGCTACACCTTC.

In nucleotides, the CDR3 is TGCGCCAGCAGTGGGGTCGAGGACAGGGTTTGGGGTTACGAGCAGTACGTC. Protein product: CASSGVEDRVWGYEQYV. This rearrangement joins TRBV5-1 to TRBJ2-7; 8 nucleotides match TRBD1. Germline trimming cut 5 bases from V and 4 bases from J; bases unmatched to any gene: 17. Looked up from germline, CDR1 is SGHRS and CDR2 is YFSETQ. CDR3 length: 17 amino acids.

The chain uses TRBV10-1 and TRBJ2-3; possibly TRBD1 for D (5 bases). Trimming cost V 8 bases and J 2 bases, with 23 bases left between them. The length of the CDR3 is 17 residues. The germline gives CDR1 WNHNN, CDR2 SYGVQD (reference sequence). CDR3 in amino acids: CASQEPVPGLPTDTQYF. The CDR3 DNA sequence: TGCGCCAGCCAGGAACCGGTTCCAGGGCTCCCCACAGATACGCAGTATTTT.

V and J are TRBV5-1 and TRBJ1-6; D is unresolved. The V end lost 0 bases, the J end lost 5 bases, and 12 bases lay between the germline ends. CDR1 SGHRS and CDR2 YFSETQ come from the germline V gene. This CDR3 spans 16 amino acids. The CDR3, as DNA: TGCGCCAGCAGCTTGGCCGGTAGGAGGGATAATTCACCCCTCCACTTT. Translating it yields CASSLAGRRDNSPLHF. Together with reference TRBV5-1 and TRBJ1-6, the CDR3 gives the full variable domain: KAGVTQTPRYLIKTRGQQVTLSCSPISGHRSVSWYQQTPGQGLQFLFEYFSETQRNKGNFPGRFSGRQFSNSRSEMNVSTLELGDSALYLCASSLAGRRDNSPLHFGNGTRLTVT.

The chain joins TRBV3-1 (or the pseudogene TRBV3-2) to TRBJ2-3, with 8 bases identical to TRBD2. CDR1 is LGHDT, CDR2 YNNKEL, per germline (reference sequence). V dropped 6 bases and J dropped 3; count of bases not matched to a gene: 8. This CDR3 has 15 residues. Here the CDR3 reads CASRNGGARTDTQYF. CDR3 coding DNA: TGTGCCAGCAGAAACGGGGGGGCGAGGACAGATACGCAGTATTTT.

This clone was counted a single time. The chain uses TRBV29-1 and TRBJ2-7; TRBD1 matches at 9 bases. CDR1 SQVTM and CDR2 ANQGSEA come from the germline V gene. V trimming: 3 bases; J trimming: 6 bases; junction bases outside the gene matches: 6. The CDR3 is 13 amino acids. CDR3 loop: CSVEGQGHPEQYF. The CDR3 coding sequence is TGCAGCGTTGAGGGACAGGGACATCCCGAGCAGTACTTC.

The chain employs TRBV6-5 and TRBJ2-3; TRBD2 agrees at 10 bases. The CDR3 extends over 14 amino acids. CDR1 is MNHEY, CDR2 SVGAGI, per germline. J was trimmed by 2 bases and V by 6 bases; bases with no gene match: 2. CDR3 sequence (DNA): TGTGCCAGCAGACTAGCGGGGAACACAGATACGCAGTATTTT. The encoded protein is CASRLAGNTDTQYF.

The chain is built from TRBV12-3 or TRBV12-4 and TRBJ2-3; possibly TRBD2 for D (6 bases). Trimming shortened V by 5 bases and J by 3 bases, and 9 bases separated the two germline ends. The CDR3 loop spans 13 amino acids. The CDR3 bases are TGTGCCAGCAGTCTGGACTATACAGATACGCAGTATTTT. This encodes CASSLDYTDTQYF.

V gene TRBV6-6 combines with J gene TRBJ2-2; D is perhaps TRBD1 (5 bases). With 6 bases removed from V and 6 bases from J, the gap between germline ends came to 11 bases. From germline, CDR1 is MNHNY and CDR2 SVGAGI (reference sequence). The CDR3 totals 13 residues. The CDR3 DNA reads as TGTGCCAGCAGGGATAGACAGCCCGGGGAGCTGTTTTTT. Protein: CASRDRQPGELFF.

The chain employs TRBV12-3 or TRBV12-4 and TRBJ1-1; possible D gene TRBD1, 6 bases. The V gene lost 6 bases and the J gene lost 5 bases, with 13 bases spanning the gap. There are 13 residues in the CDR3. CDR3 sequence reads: CASRRTGKTEAFF. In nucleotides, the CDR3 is TGTGCCAGCAGGCGTACAGGGAAGACTGAAGCTTTCTTT.

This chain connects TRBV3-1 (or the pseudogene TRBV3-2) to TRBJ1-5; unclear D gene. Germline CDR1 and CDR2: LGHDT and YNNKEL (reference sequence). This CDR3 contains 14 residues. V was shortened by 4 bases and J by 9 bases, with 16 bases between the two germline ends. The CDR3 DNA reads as TGTGCCAGCAGCCCCTACCGTGGTGCTGCGCCCCAGCATTTT. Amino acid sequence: CASSPYRGAAPQHF.

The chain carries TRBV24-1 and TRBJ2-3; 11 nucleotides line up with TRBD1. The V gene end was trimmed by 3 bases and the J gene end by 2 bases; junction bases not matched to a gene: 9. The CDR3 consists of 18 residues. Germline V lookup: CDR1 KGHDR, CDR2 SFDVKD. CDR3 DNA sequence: TGTGCCACCAGTGATCCCCTTTGGACAGGGGGCTTCACAGATACGCAGTATTTT. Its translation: CATSDPLWTGGFTDTQYF.

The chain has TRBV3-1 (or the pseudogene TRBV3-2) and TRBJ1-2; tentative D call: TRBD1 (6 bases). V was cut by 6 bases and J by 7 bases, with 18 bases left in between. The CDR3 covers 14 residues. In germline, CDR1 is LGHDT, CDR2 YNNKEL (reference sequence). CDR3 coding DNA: TGTGCCAGCAGGGAGACAGGTTCGTGGACTGGCTACACCTTC. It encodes CASRETGSWTGYTF.

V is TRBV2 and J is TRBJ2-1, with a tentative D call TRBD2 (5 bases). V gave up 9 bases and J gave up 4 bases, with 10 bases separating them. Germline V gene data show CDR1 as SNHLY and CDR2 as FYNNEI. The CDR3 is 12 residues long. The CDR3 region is CARGLYYNEQFF. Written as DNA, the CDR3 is TGTGCCAGAGGACTCTATTACAATGAGCAGTTCTTC.

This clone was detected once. The CDR3 here is CASSLPGTGYDYGYTF. The DNA for the CDR3 is TGTGCCAGCAGCTTACCCGGGACAGGCTATGATTATGGCTACACCTTC. The chain carries TRBV7-3 and TRBJ1-2; 8 positions agree with TRBD1. V gave up 2 bases and J gave up 5 bases; unmatched junction bases: 10. Per germline, CDR1 SGHTA and CDR2 FQGTGA. The CDR3 runs to 16 residues.

DNA for the CDR3: TGTGCCAGCAGCTTCCTAGGACAGGGTGAGAGAGATACGCAGTATTTT. It encodes CASSFLGQGERDTQYF. The chain employs TRBV11-2 and TRBJ2-3, with 8 bases that match TRBD1. Germline trimming cut 3 bases from V and 5 bases from J; bases unmatched to any gene: 10. CDR3 size: 16 residues. Germline assignment: CDR1 SGHAT and CDR2 FQNNGV.

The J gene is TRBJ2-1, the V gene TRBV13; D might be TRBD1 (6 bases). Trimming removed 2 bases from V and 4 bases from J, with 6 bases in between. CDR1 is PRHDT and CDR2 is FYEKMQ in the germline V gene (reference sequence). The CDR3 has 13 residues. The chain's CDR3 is CASSLTGYNEQFF. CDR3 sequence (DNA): TGTGCCAGCAGCTTAACAGGGTACAATGAGCAGTTCTTC.